These 14 T cell receptor beta chains originate from one sample sequenced in a study of molecular identifiers for immune sequencing clone quantification (dated by TCRdb to between 2017 and 2018). Library creation used PCR. The listed sequencing device is NextSeq 500. The raw public reads went through TCRdb reprocessing: fastp at Q25, MiXCR clone calling, in-frame beta chains kept. Identical CDR3 proteins give one entry, which carries the most common genes and DNA. The sample has over 50,000 distinct CDR3 sequences on record, roughly a third of them singletons. The biggest ten clones account for 3.5% to 4.5% of the sample. Sequencing input: naive CD8+ T cells from blood, with Jurkat cell RNA spiked in. Taken with the paper, the label for cell subset or site translates to: FACS-sorted CD8+CD4-CCR7+CD45RA+ naive T cells. Receptor source: a human donor in good health. Some libraries in this study had Jurkat cell RNA spiked in.

The chain couples TRBV28 to TRBJ2-2, with unresolved D. Per the germline V gene, CDR1 is MDHEN and CDR2 is SYDVKM. CDR3 length: 14 amino acids. The V and J ends lost 10 bases and 2 bases respectively, with 14 bases between them. Here the CDR3 DNA reads TGTGCCACCCTAATAGCTCAAAACACCGGGGAGCTGTTTTTT. As protein: CATLIAQNTGELFF.

There are a few counts of this clonotype. V usage is TRBV11-2 and J usage is TRBJ1-2; a possible D gene is TRBD1 (5 bases). From germline, CDR1 is SGHAT and CDR2 FQNNGV. V lost 5 bases, J lost 8 bases, and 18 bases lay in between. The CDR3 is 14 amino acids. The CDR3 DNA follows: TGTGCCAGCAGCCACCTTGGGACGGTCTACGGCTACACCTTC. The encoded protein is CASSHLGTVYGYTF.

With regard to this clonotype: Since a much larger clone is just one base distant, this may be a read error. The chain has TRBV4-1 and TRBJ2-1; D is unclear. Near its end, the DNA agrees better with TRBJ2-7, so the J call may be wrong. CDR1 and CDR2 from the germline V gene are MGHRA and YSYEKL. The CDR3 loop spans 13 amino acids. CDR3 nucleotides: TGCGCCAGCAGCCAAGATACAGTCGATGAGCAGTACTTC. As protein: CASSQDTVDEQYF.

In regard to this clonotype: The conserved phenylalanine or tryptophan normally closing the CDR3 is absent here, so this likely arose from a read error. The chain combines TRBV6-5 with TRBJ2-7; the match to TRBD1 covers 8 bases. Germline CDR1 MNHEY, CDR2 SVGAGI. This CDR3 region has 13 residues. The J segment lost 6 bases and the V segment lost 6 bases, leaving 7 bases of the junction unmatched. The CDR3 DNA sequence: TGTGCCAGCAGACTCGGACAGGGCGGCGAGCAGTACTAC. Amino acids: CASRLGQGGEQYY.

The chain has TRBV12-3 or TRBV12-4 and TRBJ2-5; 7 positions match TRBD1. After removal of 6 bases from V and 3 bases from J, the junction contained 16 bases not matched to a gene. This CDR3 comprises 17 residues. Here the CDR3 reads CASSEPPGQPSEETQYF. The CDR3 nucleotides read TGTGCCAGCAGCGAACCACCGGGACAGCCCTCCGAAGAGACCCAGTACTTC.

Concerning this clonotype: A read error is possible here, since a much larger clone lies one base away. The chain links TRBV19 to TRBJ1-5, with unresolved D. This CDR3 has 17 amino acids. CDR1 and CDR2 (germline): LNHDA, SQIVND (reference sequence). Trimming took 3 bases from V and 6 from J, leaving 21 bases between them. Written as DNA, the CDR3 is TGTGCCAGTAGTATTATCCGGTTAGTGGGCGCCGTTCAGCCCCAGCATTTT. This translates into CASSIIRLVGAVQPQHF.

The J gene is TRBJ2-7, the V gene TRBV13; 11 bases map to TRBD2. Per the germline V gene, CDR1 is PRHDT and CDR2 is FYEKMQ (reference sequence). Trimming at V came to 4 bases and at J to 3 bases, leaving 5 bases not matched to a gene. CDR3 length: 15 amino acids. The CDR3 region is CASSSLGLAVYEQYF. The CDR3 nucleotides are TGTGCCAGCAGCTCGTTGGGACTAGCGGTCTACGAGCAGTACTTC.

The sample holds one count of this clonotype. The genes are TRBV12-3 or TRBV12-4 and TRBJ1-1; maybe TRBD1 (6 bases). This CDR3 spans 14 amino acids. V lost 7 bases and J lost 4, with 16 bases in between. CDR3: CASTYGGGSTEAFF. In DNA, the CDR3 is TGTGCCAGCACCTACGGGGGCGGGAGCACTGAAGCTTTCTTT.

With regard to this clonotype: A clone one base away is much larger, so this may be a read error. J is TRBJ2-7 and V is TRBV29-1; 10 bases agree with TRBD1. Losses at the gene ends were 7 bases for V and 3 bases for J; bases not matched to a gene: 6. The CDR3 loop spans 13 amino acids. Germline values: CDR1 SQVTM, CDR2 ANQGSEA. DNA of the CDR3: TGCAGCGAGGGACAGGGGAGCGGCTACGAGCAGTACTTC. It codes for CSEGQGSGYEQYF.

In this sample, this clonotype turned up a few times. The rearrangement joins TRBV3-1 to TRBJ2-3; possibly TRBD1 or TRBD2 for D (5 bases each). There are 12 residues in the CDR3. Germline-derived CDR1 and CDR2 are LGHDT and YNNKEL (reference sequence). V lost 3 bases and J 11 bases, leaving 12 bases between the germline ends. The CDR3 here is CASSQGTPRQYF. The CDR3, as DNA: TGTGCCAGCAGCCAGGGGACCCCTCGGCAGTATTTT.

This clonotype was seen many times. The chain links TRBV7-8 to TRBJ2-3; 9 bases fit TRBD2. With V trimmed by 2 bases and J by 6 bases, 9 bases remained unmatched. Per the germline V gene, CDR1 is SGHVS and CDR2 is FQNEAQ. This CDR3 region has 16 residues. The CDR3 here is CASSLSRAGGPDTQYF. CDR3 nucleotide sequence: TGTGCCAGCAGCTTAAGTCGGGCGGGAGGGCCGGATACGCAGTATTTT.

V gene TRBV19 combines with J gene TRBJ2-1; 8 bases agree with TRBD2. V was pared by 2 bases and J by 7 bases, with 7 bases of the junction left unmatched. The germline V gene encodes CDR1 LNHDA and CDR2 SQIVND (reference sequence). This CDR3 region has 15 residues. CDR3 protein: CASSIFFTSGNEQFF. The CDR3 nucleotides are TGTGCCAGTAGTATATTCTTTACTAGCGGTAATGAGCAGTTCTTC.

Turning to this clonotype: No conserved phenylalanine or tryptophan ends this CDR3, so it is likely a read error. The V call is TRBV27, the J call TRBJ1-5; D gene unclear. Germline V gene lookup returns CDR1 MNHEY and CDR2 SMNVEV (reference sequence). The germline V and J ends were trimmed by 5 bases and 6 bases, with 20 bases remaining between them. The CDR3 length is 16 residues. The CDR3 loop is CASSIYASDPSQPQHI. The CDR3 bases are TGTGCCAGCAGTATATACGCGTCGGACCCCAGTCAGCCCCAGCATATT.

This clonotype has a handful of counts. This sequence joins TRBV6-2 or TRBV6-3 and TRBJ2-1, with a tentative D call TRBD2 (6 bases). The CDR3 consists of 15 residues. CDR1 is MNHEY and CDR2 is SVGEGT in the germline V gene. The ends were cut back, 2 bases at V and 0 bases at J, with 8 bases in the middle. The CDR3 nucleotides are TGTGCCAGCAGTTACGGAGGGAGCTCCTACAATGAGCAGTTCTTC. This codes for CASSYGGSSYNEQFF.